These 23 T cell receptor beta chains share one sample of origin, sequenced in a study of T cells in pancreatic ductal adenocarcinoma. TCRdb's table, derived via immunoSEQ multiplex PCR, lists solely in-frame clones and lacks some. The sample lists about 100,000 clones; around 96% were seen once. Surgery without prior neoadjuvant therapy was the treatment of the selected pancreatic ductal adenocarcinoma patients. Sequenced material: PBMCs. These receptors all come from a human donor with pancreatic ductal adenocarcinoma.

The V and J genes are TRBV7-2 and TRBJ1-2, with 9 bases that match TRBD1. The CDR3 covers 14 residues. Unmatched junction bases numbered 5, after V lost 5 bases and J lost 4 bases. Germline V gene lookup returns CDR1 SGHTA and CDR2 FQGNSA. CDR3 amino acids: CASSLGTGSYGYTF. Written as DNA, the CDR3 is TGTGCCAGCAGCCTGGGGACAGGGTCCTATGGCTACACCTTC.

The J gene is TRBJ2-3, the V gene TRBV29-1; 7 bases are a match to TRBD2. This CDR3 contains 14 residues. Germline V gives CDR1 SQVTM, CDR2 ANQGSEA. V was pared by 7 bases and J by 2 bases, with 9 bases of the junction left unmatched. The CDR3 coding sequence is TGCAGCGCTAATGGGAGGGACGACACAGATACGCAGTATTTT. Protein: CSANGRDDTDTQYF.

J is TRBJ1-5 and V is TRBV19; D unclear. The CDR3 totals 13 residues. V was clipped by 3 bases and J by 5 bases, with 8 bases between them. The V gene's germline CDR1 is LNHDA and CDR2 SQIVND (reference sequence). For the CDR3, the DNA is TGTGCCAGTAGTATGCAGGCGTATCAGCCCCAGCATTTT. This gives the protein CASSMQAYQPQHF.

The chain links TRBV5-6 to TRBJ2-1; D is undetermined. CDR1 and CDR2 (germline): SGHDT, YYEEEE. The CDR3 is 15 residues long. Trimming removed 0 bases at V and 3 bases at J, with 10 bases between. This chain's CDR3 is CASSLVHLIYNEQFF. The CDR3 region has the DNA TGTGCCAGCAGCTTGGTGCACCTAATCTACAATGAGCAGTTCTTC. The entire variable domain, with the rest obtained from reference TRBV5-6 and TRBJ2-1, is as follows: DAGVTQSPTHLIKTRGQQVTLRCSPKSGHDTVSWYQQALGQGPQFIFQYYEEEERQRGNFPDRFSGHQFPNYSSELNVNALLLGDSALYLCASSLVHLIYNEQFFGPGTRLTVL.

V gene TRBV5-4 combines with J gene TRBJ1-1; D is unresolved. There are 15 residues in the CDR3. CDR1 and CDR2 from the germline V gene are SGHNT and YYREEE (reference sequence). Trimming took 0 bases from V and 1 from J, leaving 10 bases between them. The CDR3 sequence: CASSLGMTPNTEAFF. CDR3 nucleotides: TGTGCCAGCAGCTTGGGTATGACACCGAACACTGAAGCTTTCTTT.

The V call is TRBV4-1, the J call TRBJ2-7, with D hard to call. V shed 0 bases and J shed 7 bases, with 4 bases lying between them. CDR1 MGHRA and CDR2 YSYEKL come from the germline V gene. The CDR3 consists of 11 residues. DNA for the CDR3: TGCGCCAGCAGCCAAGACCTTGAGCAGTACTTC. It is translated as CASSQDLEQYF.

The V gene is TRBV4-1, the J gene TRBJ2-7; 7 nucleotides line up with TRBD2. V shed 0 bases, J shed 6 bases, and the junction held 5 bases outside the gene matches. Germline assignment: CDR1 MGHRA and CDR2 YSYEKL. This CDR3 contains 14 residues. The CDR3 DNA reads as TGCGCCAGCAGCCAAGAGGAGCGGGATCGCGAGCAGTACTTC. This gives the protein CASSQEERDREQYF.

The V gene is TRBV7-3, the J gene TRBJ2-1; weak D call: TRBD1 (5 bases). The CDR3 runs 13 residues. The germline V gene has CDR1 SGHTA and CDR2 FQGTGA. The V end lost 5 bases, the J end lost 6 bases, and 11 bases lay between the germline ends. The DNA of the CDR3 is TGTGCCAGCAGCCCTGGACACTTCAATGAGCAGTTCTTC. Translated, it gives CASSPGHFNEQFF.

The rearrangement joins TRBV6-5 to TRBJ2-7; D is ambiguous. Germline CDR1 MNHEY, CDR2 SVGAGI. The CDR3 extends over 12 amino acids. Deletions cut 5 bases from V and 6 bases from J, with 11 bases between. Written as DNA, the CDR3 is TGTGCCAGCAGTCCGCCAGGCCCCGAGCAGTACTTC. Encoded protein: CASSPPGPEQYF.

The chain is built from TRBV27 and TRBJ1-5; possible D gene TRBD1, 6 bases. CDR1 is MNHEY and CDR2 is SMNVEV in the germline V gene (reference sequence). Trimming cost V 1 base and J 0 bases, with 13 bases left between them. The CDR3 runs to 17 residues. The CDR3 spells CASSLLGRGSSNQPQHF. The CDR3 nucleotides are TGTGCCAGCAGTTTATTGGGCAGGGGAAGTAGCAATCAGCCCCAGCATTTT.

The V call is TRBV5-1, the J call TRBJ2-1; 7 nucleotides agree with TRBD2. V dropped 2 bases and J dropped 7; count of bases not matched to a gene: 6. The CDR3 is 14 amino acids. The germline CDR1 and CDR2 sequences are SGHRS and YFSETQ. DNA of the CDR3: TGCGCCAGCAGCTTTTGGGGCGGGAGTAATGAGCAGTTCTTC. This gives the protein CASSFWGGSNEQFF.

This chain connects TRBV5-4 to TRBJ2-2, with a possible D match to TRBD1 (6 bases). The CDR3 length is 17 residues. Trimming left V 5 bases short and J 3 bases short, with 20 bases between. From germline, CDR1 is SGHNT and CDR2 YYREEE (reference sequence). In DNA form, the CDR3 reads TGTGCCAGCAGTGGGGGTAAGGCAGGGGAACACACCGGGGAGCTGTTTTTT. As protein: CASSGGKAGEHTGELFF.

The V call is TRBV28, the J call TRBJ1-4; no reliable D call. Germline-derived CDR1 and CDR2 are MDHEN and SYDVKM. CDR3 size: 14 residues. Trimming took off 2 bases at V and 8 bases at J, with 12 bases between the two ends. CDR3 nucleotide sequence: TGTGCCAGCAGTTTAGGACTAGATTTGGAAAAACTGTTTTTT. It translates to CASSLGLDLEKLFF.

The CDR3 protein is CASSPVAGGNTGELFF. The CDR3 DNA sequence: TGTGCCAGCAGCCCTGTGGCGGGGGGGAACACCGGGGAGCTGTTTTTT. The V gene is TRBV7-9, the J gene TRBJ2-2; 8 bases fit TRBD2. The CDR3 is 16 residues long. CDR1 is SEHNR, CDR2 FQNEAQ, per germline (reference sequence). The ends lost 5 bases at V and 1 base at J; junction bases unmatched: 6.

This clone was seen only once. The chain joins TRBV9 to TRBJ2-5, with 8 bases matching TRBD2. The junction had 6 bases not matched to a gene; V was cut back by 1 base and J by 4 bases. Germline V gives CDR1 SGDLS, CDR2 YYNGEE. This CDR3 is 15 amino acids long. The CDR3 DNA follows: TGTGCCAGCAGCGTAACTACGGGGGGGGGAGAGACCCAGTACTTC. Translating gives CASSVTTGGGETQYF. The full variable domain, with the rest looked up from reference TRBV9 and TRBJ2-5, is DSGVTQTPKHLITATGQRVTLRCSPRSGDLSVYWYQQSLDQGLQFLIQYYNGEERAKGNILERFSAQQFPDLHSELNLSSLELGDSALYFCASSVTTGGGETQYFGPGTRLLVL.

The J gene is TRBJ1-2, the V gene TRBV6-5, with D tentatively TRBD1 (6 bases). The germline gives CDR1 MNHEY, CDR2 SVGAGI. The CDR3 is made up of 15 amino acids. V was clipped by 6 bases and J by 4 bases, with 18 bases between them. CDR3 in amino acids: CASSLEQGRVYGYTF. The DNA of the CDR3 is TGTGCCAGCAGCCTAGAACAGGGTCGCGTCTATGGCTACACCTTC.

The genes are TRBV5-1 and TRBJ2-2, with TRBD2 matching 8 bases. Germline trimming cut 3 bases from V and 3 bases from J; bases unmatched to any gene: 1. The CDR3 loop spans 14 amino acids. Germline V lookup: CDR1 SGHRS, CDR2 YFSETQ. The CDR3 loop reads CASSWRGDTGELFF. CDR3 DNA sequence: TGCGCCAGCAGCTGGCGGGGGGACACCGGGGAGCTGTTTTTT. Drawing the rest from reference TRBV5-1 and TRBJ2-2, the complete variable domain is KAGVTQTPRYLIKTRGQQVTLSCSPISGHRSVSWYQQTPGQGLQFLFEYFSETQRNKGNFPGRFSGRQFSNSRSEMNVSTLELGDSALYLCASSWRGDTGELFFGEGSRLTVL.

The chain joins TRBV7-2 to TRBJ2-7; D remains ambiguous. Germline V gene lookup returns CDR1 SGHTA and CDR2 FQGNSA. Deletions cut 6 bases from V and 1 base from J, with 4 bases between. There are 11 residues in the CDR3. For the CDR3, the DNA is TGTGCCAGCAGAACTTCCTACGAGCAGTACTTC. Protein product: CASRTSYEQYF.

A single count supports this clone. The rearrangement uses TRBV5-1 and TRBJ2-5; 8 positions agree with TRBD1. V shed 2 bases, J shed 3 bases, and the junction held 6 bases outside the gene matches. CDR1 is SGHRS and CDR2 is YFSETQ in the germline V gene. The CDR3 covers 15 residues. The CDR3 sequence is CASSFTGGLKETQYF. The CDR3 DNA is TGCGCCAGCAGCTTCACAGGGGGGTTGAAAGAGACCCAGTACTTC.

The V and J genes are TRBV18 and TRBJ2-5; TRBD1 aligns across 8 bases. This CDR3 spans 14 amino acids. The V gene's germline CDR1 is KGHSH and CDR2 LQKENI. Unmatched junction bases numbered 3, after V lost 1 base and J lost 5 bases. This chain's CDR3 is CASSPRDRGETQYF. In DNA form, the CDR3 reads TGTGCCAGCTCACCACGCGACAGGGGTGAGACCCAGTACTTC.

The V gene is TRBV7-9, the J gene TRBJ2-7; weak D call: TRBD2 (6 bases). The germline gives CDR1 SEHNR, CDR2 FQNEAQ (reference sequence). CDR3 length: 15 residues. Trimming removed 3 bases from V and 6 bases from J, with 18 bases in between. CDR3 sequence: CASSFGTGEGIEQYF. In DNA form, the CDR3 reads TGTGCCAGCAGCTTTGGCACGGGAGAGGGGATCGAGCAGTACTTC.

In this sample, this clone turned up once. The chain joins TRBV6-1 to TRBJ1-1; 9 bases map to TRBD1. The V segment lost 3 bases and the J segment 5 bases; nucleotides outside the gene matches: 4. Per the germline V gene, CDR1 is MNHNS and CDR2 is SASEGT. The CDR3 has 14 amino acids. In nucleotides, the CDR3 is TGTGCCAGCAGTGATACAGGGGGCGAAACTGAAGCTTTCTTT. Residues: CASSDTGGETEAFF.

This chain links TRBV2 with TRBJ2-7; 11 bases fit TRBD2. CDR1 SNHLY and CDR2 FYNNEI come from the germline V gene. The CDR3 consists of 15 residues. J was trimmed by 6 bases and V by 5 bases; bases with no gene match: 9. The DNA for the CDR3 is TGTGCCAGCAGTTTCTTAGCGGGAGGGCAAAGCGAGCAGTACTTC. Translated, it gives CASSFLAGGQSEQYF.